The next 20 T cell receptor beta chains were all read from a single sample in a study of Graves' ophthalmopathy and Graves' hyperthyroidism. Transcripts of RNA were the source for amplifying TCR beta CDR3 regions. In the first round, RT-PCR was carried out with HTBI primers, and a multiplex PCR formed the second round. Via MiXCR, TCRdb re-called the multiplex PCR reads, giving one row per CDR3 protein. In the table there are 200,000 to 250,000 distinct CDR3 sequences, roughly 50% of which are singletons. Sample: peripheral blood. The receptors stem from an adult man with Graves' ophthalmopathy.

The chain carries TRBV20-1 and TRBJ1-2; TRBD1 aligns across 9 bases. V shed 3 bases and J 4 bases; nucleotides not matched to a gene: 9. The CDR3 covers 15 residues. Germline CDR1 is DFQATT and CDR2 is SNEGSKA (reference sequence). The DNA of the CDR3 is TGCAGTGCTAGCAAGGGGACAGGGAGTGCCTATGGCTACACCTTC. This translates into CSASKGTGSAYGYTF.

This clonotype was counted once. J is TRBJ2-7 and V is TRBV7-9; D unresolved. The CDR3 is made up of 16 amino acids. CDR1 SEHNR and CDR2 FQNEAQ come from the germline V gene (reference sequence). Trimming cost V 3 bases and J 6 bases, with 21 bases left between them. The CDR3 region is CASSLTRLPDLCEQYF. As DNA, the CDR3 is TGTGCCAGCAGCTTGACCCGATTGCCAGATCTATGCGAGCAGTACTTC.

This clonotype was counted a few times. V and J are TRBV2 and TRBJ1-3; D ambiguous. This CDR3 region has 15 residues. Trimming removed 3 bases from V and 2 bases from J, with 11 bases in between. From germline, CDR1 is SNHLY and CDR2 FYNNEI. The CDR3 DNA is TGTGCCAGCAGTGATCTCGGGGAAACTGGAAACACCATATATTTT. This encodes CASSDLGETGNTIYF.

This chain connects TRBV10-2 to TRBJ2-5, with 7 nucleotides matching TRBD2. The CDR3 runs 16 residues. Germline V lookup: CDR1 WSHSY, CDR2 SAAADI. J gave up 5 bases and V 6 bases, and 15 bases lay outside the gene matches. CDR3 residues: CASSQGSGREWETQYF. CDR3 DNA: TGCGCCAGCAGCCAGGGCTCAGGGAGGGAGTGGGAGACCCAGTACTTC.

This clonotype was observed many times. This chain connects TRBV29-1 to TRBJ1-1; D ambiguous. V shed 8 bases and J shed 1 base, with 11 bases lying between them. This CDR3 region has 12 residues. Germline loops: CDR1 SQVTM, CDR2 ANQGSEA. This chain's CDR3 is CSQTLRNTEAFF. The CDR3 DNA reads TGCAGCCAGACACTCAGGAACACTGAAGCTTTCTTT.

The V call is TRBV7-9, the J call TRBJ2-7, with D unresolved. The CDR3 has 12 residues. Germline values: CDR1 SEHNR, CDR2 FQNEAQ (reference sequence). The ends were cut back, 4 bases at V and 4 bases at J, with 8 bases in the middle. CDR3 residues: CASSYHTYEQYF. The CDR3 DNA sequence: TGTGCCAGCAGCTACCACACTTACGAGCAGTACTTC.

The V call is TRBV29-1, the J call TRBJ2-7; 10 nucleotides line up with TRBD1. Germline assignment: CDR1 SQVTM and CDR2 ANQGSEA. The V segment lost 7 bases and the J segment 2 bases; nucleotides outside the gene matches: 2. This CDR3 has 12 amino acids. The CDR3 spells CSAGTGAYEQYF. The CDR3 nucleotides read TGCAGCGCCGGGACAGGGGCCTACGAGCAGTACTTC.

Here the CDR3 reads CSASKGNNQPQHF. The CDR3 nucleotides read TGCAGTGCTAGTAAGGGAAACAATCAGCCCCAGCATTTT. This chain uses TRBV20-1 with TRBJ1-5; D gene unclear. Germline CDR1 and CDR2: DFQATT and SNEGSKA (reference sequence). The V end was cut by 3 bases, the J end by 3 bases, with 9 bases between. CDR3 length: 13 residues.

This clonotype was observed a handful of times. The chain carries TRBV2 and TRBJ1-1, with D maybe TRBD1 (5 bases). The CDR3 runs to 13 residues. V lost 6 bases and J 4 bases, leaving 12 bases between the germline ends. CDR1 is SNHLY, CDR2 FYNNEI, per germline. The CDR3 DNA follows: TGTGCCAGCAGGAGGGACCAGGGCACTGAAGCTTTCTTT. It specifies CASRRDQGTEAFF.

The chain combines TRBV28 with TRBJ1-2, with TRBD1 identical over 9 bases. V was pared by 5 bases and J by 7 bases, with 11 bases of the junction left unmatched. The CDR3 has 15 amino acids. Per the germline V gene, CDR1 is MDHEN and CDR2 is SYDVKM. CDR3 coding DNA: TGTGCCAGCAGTGAACCGGGACAGGGACCGCCTGGCTACACCTTC. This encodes CASSEPGQGPPGYTF.

The CDR3 DNA sequence: TGTGCCAGTAGTGAGGGACGGCTCACCGGGGAGCTGTTTTTT. The encoded protein is CASSEGRLTGELFF. The chain recombines TRBV19 with TRBJ2-2; D could derive from TRBD1 or TRBD2 (5 bases each). The germline V gene has CDR1 LNHDA and CDR2 SQIVND (reference sequence). Trimming removed 5 bases at V and 4 bases at J, with 11 bases between. The CDR3 loop spans 14 amino acids.

This CDR3 is CASSSGLAGASSGANVLTF. The CDR3 DNA is TGTGCCAGCAGCTCGGGACTAGCGGGGGCTAGCTCTGGGGCCAACGTCCTGACTTTC. The J gene is TRBJ2-6, the V gene TRBV7-2, with 14 bases lining up with TRBD2. This CDR3 spans 19 amino acids. Germline lookup yields CDR1 SGHTA and CDR2 FQGNSA. The V and J ends lost 4 bases and 0 bases, in that order; junction bases with no gene match: 5.

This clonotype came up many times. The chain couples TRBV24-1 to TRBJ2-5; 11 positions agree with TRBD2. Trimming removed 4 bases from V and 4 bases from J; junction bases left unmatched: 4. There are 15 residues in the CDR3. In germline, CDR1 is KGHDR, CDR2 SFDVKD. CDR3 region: CATSDPSGRIETQYF. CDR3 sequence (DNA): TGTGCCACCAGTGACCCTAGCGGGAGGATAGAGACCCAGTACTTC.

The chain's CDR3 is CASSQVSVWETQYF. CDR3 DNA: TGTGCCAGCAGCCAAGTTTCCGTTTGGGAGACCCAGTACTTC. The chain is built from TRBV7-9 and TRBJ2-5; D gene ambiguous. Trimming stripped 5 bases from V and 5 bases from J, with 15 bases between. Germline V lookup: CDR1 SEHNR, CDR2 FQNEAQ (reference sequence). This CDR3 comprises 14 residues.

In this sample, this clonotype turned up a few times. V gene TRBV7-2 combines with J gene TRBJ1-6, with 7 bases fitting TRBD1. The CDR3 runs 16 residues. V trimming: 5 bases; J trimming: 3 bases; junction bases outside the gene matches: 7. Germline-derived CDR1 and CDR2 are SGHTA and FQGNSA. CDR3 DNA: TGTGCCAGCAGCATCACAGGGGAGCTCTATAATTCACCCCTCCACTTT. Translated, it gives CASSITGELYNSPLHF.

CDR3 sequence reads: CASSTDPGLHSNQPQHF. The CDR3, as DNA: TGTGCCAGTAGTACGGATCCGGGACTGCATAGCAATCAGCCCCAGCATTTT. The V and J genes are TRBV19 and TRBJ1-5; perhaps TRBD1 as D (5 bases). V dropped 4 bases and J dropped 0 bases, with 16 bases sitting between them. This CDR3 is 17 amino acids long. Germline loops: CDR1 LNHDA, CDR2 SQIVND (reference sequence).

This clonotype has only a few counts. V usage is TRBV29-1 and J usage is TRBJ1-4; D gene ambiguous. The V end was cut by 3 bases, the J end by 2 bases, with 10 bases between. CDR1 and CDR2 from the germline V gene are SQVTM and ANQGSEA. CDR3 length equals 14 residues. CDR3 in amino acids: CSVDEGMTNEKLFF. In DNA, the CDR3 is TGCAGCGTTGATGAAGGCATGACTAATGAAAAACTGTTTTTT.

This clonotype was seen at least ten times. The CDR3: CASSATSATQYF. The DNA of the CDR3 is TGTGCCAGCAGCGCCACGTCGGCGACCCAGTACTTC. The chain carries TRBV7-9 and TRBJ2-5; D uncertain. The CDR3 has 12 residues. Germline loops: CDR1 SEHNR, CDR2 FQNEAQ (reference sequence). V was shortened by 5 bases and J by 7 bases, with 11 bases between the two germline ends.

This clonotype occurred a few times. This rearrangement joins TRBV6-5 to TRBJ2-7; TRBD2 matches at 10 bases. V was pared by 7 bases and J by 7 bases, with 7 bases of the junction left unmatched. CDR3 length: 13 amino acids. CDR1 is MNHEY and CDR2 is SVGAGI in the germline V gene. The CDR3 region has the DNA TGTGCCAGCACGGAGCGGGAGGGCCAAGAGCAGTACTTC. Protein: CASTEREGQEQYF.

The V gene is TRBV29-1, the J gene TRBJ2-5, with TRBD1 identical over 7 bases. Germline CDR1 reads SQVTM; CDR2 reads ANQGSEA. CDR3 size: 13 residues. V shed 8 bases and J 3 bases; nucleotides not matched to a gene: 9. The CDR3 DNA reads TGCAGCAGCCACGGGACAGCCGAAGAGACCCAGTACTTC. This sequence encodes CSSHGTAEETQYF.